The rows below give T cell receptor beta chains drawn from one sample of a study of graft-versus-host responses after intestinal transplantation. No antigen is known for these receptors. The method was immunoSEQ multiplex PCR; TCRdb's version includes in-frame clones alone and lacks a portion of them. Found here are roughly 120,000 clones, roughly 95% of them singletons; the top ten hold 3.3%. Sequenced here: unstimulated CD8+ T cells sorted from spleen or lymph node cells, sampled before intestinal transplant. The receptor set was obtained from a human donor who received an intestinal transplant. The CDR3 runs from the conserved cysteine through the conserved F or W. A D gene is named only where the DNA matches it firmly. Some rows have no size entry. The others give once, few or many, or a class for an expanded clone.

TRBV9	NA	TRBD1	TRBJ1-1	CASSGPGTGGMNTEAFF	TGTGCCAGCAGCGGTCCCGGGACAGGGGGCATGAACACTGAAGCTTTCTTT
TRBV15	NA	NA	TRBJ2-1	CATSRARGPPYNEQFF	TGTGCCACCAGCAGAGCCCGGGGTCCCCCCTACAATGAGCAGTTCTTC
TRBV7-2	NA	NA	TRBJ1-3	CASSLGSGLRTAATIYF	TGTGCCAGCAGCTTAGGATCTGGTTTACGGACGGCCGCCACCATATATTTT
TRBV6-6	NA	NA	TRBJ2-5	CASSYSSPGETQYF	TGTGCCAGCAGTTACTCGAGTCCTGGGGAGACCCAGTACTTC
TRBV7-8	NA	TRBD2	TRBJ2-3	CASSLGAGATSTDTQYF	TGTGCCAGCAGCTTAGGAGCGGGAGCGACAAGCACAGATACGCAGTATTTT
TRBV6-5	once	TRBD1	TRBJ1-1	CASSFTGATEAFF	TGTGCCAGCAGTTTTACAGGGGCCACTGAAGCTTTCTTT
TRBV6-5	NA	TRBD1	TRBJ2-7	CASTPWDSPYEQYF	TGTGCCAGCACTCCATGGGACAGCCCCTACGAGCAGTACTTC
TRBV6-5	NA	NA	TRBJ1-1	CASAPESGLTEAFF	TGTGCCAGCGCCCCAGAATCAGGGCTCACTGAAGCTTTCTTT
TRBV28	NA	TRBD2	TRBJ2-1	CASSPYPATSGKYNEQFF	TGTGCCAGCAGTCCCTACCCCGCGACTAGCGGAAAATACAATGAGCAGTTCTTC
TRBV6-4	NA	TRBD1	TRBJ2-7	CASSDETGGTYEQYF	TGTGCCAGCAGTGACGAGACAGGGGGGACCTACGAGCAGTACTTC
TRBV19	NA	TRBD2	TRBJ2-3	CASTPRVAGPTDTQYF	TGTGCCAGTACCCCGAGGGTAGCGGGGCCCACAGATACGCAGTATTTT
TRBV19	NA	NA	TRBJ1-5	CASSIDAGRNQPQHF	TGTGCCAGTAGTATAGATGCAGGGCGTAATCAGCCCCAGCATTTT
TRBV27	NA	NA	TRBJ1-5	CASSLSSGRQPQHF	TGTGCCAGCAGTTTATCGTCAGGGAGGCAGCCCCAGCATTTT
TRBV29-1	NA	TRBD2	TRBJ2-3	CSVEVWGLGADTQYF	TGCAGCGTTGAAGTCTGGGGACTAGGAGCAGATACGCAGTATTTT
TRBV11-2	NA	NA	TRBJ2-2	CASSFFSSRVNTGELFF	TGTGCCAGCAGCTTCTTTTCATCGCGCGTGAACACCGGGGAGCTGTTTTTT
TRBV19	NA	NA	TRBJ2-7	CASSIGGTDSYEQYF	TGTGCCAGTAGTATAGGCGGGACAGACTCCTACGAGCAGTACTTC
TRBV14	NA	TRBD1	TRBJ2-7	CASSQGQGTLYEQYF	TGTGCCAGCAGCCAAGGACAGGGGACACTCTACGAGCAGTACTTC
TRBV5-4	once	TRBD2	TRBJ2-7	CASSRRTSGPYEQYF	TGTGCCAGCAGCAGAAGGACTAGCGGCCCCTACGAGCAGTACTTC
TRBV4-1	NA	NA	TRBJ1-1	CASSQIWSRGGNFGAFF	TGCGCCAGCAGCCAAATCTGGAGTCGGGGAGGGAATTTTGGAGCTTTCTTT
TRBV7-6	NA	NA	TRBJ2-3	CASSLTARGDTDTQYF	TGTGCCAGCAGCCTCACGGCTAGAGGGGACACAGATACGCAGTATTTT
TRBV12-2	NA	NA	TRBJ2-1	CASRPPAGSSYNEQFF	TGTGCAAGTCGACCCCCCGCGGGAAGCTCCTACAATGAGCAGTTCTTC
TRBV28	NA	NA	TRBJ2-7	CASSSGQYEQYF	TGTGCCAGCAGTTCCGGACAGTACGAGCAGTACTTC
TRBV10-1	NA	TRBD2	TRBJ2-7	CASLNRGREESNEQYF	TGCGCCAGCCTTAACCGGGGGCGGGAGGAAAGTAACGAGCAGTACTTC
TRBV5-3	NA	NA	TRBJ2-7	CARSPLLVPYEQYF	TGTGCCAGAAGCCCCCTACTCGTACCCTACGAGCAGTACTTC
TRBV7-9	NA	TRBD2	TRBJ2-1	CASSFSGSAYNEQFF	TGTGCCAGCAGCTTTAGCGGGAGTGCCTACAATGAGCAGTTCTTC
TRBV15	NA	NA	TRBJ2-7	CATSTPLGRASYEQYF	TGTGCCACCAGCACCCCTTTGGGCAGGGCCTCCTACGAGCAGTACTTC
TRBV7-2	NA	TRBD2	TRBJ2-3	CASSLGPHYSGSNSDTQYF	TGTGCCAGCAGCTTGGGCCCCCATTATAGCGGGAGTAATTCAGATACGCAGTATTTT
TRBV6-4	NA	TRBD2	TRBJ2-3	CASSGLAGGSGDTQYF	TGTGCCAGCAGTGGCCTAGCGGGAGGGAGTGGAGATACGCAGTATTTT
TRBV9	NA	TRBD2	TRBJ2-1	CASSVGRGNEQFF	TGTGCCAGCAGCGTGGGGAGGGGCAATGAGCAGTTCTTC
TRBV6-6	NA	NA	TRBJ2-7	CASTGTLTEQYF	TGTGCCAGCACTGGGACTCTTACCGAGCAGTACTTC
TRBV4-2	NA	NA	TRBJ2-5	CASSQEYRAGYKETQYF	TGTGCCAGCAGCCAAGAATATCGAGCGGGTTACAAAGAGACCCAGTACTTC
TRBV28	once	NA	TRBJ1-5	CASSINQPQHF	TGTGCCAGCAGTATAAATCAGCCCCAGCATTTT
TRBV6-1	NA	TRBD2	TRBJ2-1	CASSEDRTSYNEQFF	TGTGCCAGCAGTGAAGATCGGACTAGTTACAATGAGCAGTTCTTC
TRBV9	few	TRBD1	TRBJ1-1	CASSVTGGTEAFF	TGTGCCAGCAGCGTCACAGGGGGCACTGAAGCTTTCTTT
TRBV29-1	NA	TRBD2	TRBJ2-5	CSVGLAGDLGETQYF	TGCAGCGTGGGACTAGCGGGAGATCTTGGAGAGACCCAGTACTTC
TRBV19	NA	NA	TRBJ1-5	CASSIGPPADQPQHF	TGTGCCAGTAGTATCGGACCACCGGCGGATCAGCCCCAGCATTTT
TRBV6-1	NA	TRBD2	TRBJ2-3	CASGIGLAGEHTQYF	TGTGCCAGCGGAATCGGACTAGCGGGAGAACATACGCAGTATTTT
TRBV9	NA	NA	TRBJ1-2	CASSSHRLGDGYTF	TGTGCCAGCAGCTCACACAGGCTTGGGGATGGCTACACCTTC
TRBV9	NA	NA	TRBJ2-7	CASSVDGPGGYEQYF	TGTGCCAGCAGCGTAGACGGACCTGGAGGGTACGAGCAGTACTTC
TRBV7-3	NA	NA	TRBJ2-1	CASSLMYGQTKGSYNEQFF	TGTGCCAGCAGCTTAATGTACGGACAGACCAAGGGCTCCTACAATGAGCAGTTCTTC
TRBV4-1	NA	TRBD1	TRBJ2-2	CASSQEGTGYTGELFF	TGCGCCAGCAGCCAAGAAGGGACAGGATACACCGGGGAGCTGTTTTTT
TRBV10-3	NA	NA	TRBJ2-7	CAISTNDYEQYF	TGTGCCATCAGCACTAACGACTACGAGCAGTACTTC
TRBV9	NA	TRBD2	TRBJ2-3	CASSYQWEGTTDTQYF	TGTGCCAGCAGCTACCAGTGGGAGGGCACCACAGATACGCAGTATTTT
TRBV14	NA	NA	TRBJ2-5	CASSPNPGGWETQYF	TGTGCCAGCAGCCCAAACCCCGGGGGCTGGGAGACCCAGTACTTC
TRBV19	NA	TRBD1	TRBJ1-2	CASYFDRAGGYTF	TGTGCCAGTTACTTCGACAGGGCGGGTGGCTACACCTTC
TRBV15	NA	TRBD2	TRBJ2-1	CATSSLAGRDNEQFF	TGTGCCACCAGCAGCCTAGCGGGCAGAGACAATGAGCAGTTCTTC